This T cell receptor beta chain was captured by sequencing in a study of cytomegalovirus exposure and HLA in healthy donors. General study results and limits: The study carried out a later analysis of TCR beta sequences. It associated around 17,000 of them with specific HLA alleles at a false discovery rate of 0.05. Per a prior analysis, the majority of TCR beta V segments were productive roughly 90% or roughly 30% of the time.

In the case of this clone: What it recognizes is unknown.

With V trimmed by 0 bases and J by 7 bases, 7 bases remained unmatched. The CDR3 runs 16 residues. Germline V gene data show CDR1 as MGHRA and CDR2 as YSYEKL. A multiplex PCR was run with 60 Vbeta primers and 13 Jbeta primers. TCRdb's copy holds only in-frame clones and misses some; the assay was immunoSEQ multiplex PCR. This sample has some 140,000 clones, with around 75% found just once. The sequence came from a man aged 35-49 years in good health and CMV-seronegative. The chain recombines TRBV4-1 with TRBJ2-2; 8 bases line up with TRBD1. The sequencing sample was made of PBMCs. DNA of the CDR3: TGCGCCAGCAGCCAAGAAGGGACAGGAGGGATCGGGGAGCTGTTTTTT. Translated, it gives CASSQEGTGGIGELFF.